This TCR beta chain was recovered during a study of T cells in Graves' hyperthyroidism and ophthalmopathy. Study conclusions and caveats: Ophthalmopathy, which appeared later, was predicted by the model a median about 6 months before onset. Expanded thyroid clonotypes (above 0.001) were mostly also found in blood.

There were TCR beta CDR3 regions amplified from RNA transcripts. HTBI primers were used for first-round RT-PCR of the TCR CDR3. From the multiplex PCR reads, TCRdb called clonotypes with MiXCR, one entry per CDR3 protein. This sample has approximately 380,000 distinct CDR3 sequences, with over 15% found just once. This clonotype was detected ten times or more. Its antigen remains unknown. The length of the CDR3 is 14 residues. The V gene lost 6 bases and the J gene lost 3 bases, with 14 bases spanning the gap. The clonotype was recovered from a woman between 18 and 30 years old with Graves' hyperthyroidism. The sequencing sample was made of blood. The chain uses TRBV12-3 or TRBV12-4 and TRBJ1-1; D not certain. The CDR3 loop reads CASRNRMEDTEAFF. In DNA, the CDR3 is TGTGCCAGCAGAAATAGGATGGAGGACACTGAAGCTTTCTTT.